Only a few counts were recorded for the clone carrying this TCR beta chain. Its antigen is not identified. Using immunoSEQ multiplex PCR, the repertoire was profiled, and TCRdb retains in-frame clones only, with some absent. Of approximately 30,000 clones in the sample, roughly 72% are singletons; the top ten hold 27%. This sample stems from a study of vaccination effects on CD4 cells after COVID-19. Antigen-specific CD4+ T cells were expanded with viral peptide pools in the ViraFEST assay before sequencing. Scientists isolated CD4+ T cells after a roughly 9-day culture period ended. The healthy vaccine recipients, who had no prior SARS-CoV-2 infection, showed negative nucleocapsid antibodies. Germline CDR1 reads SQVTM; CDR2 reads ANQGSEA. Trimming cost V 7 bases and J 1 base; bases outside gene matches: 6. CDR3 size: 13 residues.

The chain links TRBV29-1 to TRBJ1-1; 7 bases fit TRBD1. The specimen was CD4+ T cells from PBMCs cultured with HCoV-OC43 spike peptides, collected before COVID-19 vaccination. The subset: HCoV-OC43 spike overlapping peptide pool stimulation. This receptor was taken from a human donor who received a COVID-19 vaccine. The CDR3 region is CSASGQPNTEAFF. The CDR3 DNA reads TGCAGCGCCTCGGGACAGCCGAACACTGAAGCTTTCTTT.